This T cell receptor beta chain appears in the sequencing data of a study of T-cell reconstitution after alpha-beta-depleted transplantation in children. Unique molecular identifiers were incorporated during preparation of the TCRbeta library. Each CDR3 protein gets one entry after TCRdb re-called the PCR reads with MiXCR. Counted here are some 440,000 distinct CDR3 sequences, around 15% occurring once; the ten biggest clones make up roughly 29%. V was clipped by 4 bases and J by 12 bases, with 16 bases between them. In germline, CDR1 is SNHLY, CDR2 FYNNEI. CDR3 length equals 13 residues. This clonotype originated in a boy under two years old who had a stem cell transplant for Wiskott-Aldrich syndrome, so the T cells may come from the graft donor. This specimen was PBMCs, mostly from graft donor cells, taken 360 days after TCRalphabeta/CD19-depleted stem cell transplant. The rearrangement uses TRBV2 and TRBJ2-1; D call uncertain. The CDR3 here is CASSVPLARVQFF. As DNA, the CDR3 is TGTGCCAGCAGTGTCCCCCTGGCCCGGGTGCAGTTCTTC.